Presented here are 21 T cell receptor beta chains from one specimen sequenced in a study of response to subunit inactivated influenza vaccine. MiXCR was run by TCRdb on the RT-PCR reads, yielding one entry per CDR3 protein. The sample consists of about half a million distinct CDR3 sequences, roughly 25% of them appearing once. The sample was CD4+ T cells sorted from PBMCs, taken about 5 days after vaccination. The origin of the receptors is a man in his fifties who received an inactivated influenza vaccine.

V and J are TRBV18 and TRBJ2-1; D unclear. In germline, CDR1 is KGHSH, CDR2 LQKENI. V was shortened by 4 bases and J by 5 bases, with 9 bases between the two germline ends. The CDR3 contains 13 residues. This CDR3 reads CASSRGRDNEQFF. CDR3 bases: TGTGCCAGCTCACGGGGAAGGGACAATGAGCAGTTCTTC.

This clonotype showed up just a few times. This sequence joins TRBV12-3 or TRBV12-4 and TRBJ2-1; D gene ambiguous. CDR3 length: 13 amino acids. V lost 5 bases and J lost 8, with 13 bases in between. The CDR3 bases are TGTGCCAGCAGTGCCACCGACCAGCATGAGCAGTTCTTC. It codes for CASSATDQHEQFF.

This CDR3 is CSAAEGGNTIYF. CDR3 DNA: TGCAGCGCTGCCGAAGGGGGAAACACCATATATTTT. The chain combines TRBV29-1 with TRBJ1-3; D call uncertain. This CDR3 contains 12 residues. Between the trimmed V and J ends, which lost 7 bases and 4 bases, there was a span of 11 bases. Germline loops: CDR1 SQVTM, CDR2 ANQGSEA. Supplemented by reference TRBV29-1 and TRBJ1-3, the full variable domain reads SAVISQKPSRDICQRGTSLTIQCQVDSQVTMMFWYRQQPGQSLTLIATANQGSEATYESGFVIDKFPISRPNLTFSTLTVSNMSPEDSSIYLCSAAEGGNTIYFGEGSWLTVV.

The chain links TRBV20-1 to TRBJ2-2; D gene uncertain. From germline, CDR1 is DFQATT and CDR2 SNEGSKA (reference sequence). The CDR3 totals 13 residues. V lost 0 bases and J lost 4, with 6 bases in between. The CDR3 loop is CSAREHGTGELFF. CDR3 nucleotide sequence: TGCAGTGCTAGAGAGCATGGCACCGGGGAGCTGTTTTTT.

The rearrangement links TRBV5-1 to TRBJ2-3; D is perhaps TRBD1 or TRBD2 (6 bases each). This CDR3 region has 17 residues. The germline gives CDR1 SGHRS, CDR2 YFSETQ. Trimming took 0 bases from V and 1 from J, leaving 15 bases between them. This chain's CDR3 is CASSLDAARGRTDTQYF. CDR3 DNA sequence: TGCGCCAGCAGCTTGGACGCAGCTCGGGGGCGCACAGATACGCAGTATTTT. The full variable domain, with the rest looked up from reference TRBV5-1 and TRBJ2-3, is KAGVTQTPRYLIKTRGQQVTLSCSPISGHRSVSWYQQTPGQGLQFLFEYFSETQRNKGNFPGRFSGRQFSNSRSEMNVSTLELGDSALYLCASSLDAARGRTDTQYFGPGTRLTVL.

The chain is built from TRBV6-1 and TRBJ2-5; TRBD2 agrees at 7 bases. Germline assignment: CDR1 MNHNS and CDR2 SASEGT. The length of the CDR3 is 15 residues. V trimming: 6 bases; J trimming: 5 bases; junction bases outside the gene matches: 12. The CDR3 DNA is TGTGCCAGCAGCCCCCATTGGGAGGGCGTTGAGACCCAGTACTTC. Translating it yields CASSPHWEGVETQYF.

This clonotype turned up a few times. CDR3 region: CASTRAGVAYEQYF. CDR3 sequence (DNA): TGTGCCAGCACTAGAGCGGGGGTTGCGTACGAGCAGTACTTC. The V gene is TRBV6-1, the J gene TRBJ2-7, with TRBD2 identical over 8 bases. CDR3 length: 14 residues. Trimming at V came to 7 bases and at J to 4 bases, leaving 9 bases not matched to a gene. CDR1 and CDR2 (germline): MNHNS, SASEGT.

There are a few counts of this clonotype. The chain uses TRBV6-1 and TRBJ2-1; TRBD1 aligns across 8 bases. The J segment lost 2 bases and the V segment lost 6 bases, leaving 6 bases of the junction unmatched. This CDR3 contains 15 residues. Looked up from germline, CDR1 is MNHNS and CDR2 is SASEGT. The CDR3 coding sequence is TGTGCCAGCAGGCTCTACAGGGGGGCCTACAATGAGCAGTTCTTC. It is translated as CASRLYRGAYNEQFF.

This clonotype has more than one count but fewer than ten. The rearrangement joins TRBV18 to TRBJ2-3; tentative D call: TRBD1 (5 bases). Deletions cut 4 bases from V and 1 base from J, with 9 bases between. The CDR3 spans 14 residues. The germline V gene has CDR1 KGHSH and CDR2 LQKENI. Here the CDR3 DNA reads TGTGCCAGCTCACTTTCGACAGGCACAGATACGCAGTATTTT. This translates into CASSLSTGTDTQYF. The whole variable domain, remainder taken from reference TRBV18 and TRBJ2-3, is NAGVMQNPRHLVRRRGQEARLRCSPMKGHSHVYWYRQLPEEGLKFMVYLQKENIIDESGMPKERFSAEFPKEGPSILRIQQVVRGDSAAYFCASSLSTGTDTQYFGPGTRLTVL.

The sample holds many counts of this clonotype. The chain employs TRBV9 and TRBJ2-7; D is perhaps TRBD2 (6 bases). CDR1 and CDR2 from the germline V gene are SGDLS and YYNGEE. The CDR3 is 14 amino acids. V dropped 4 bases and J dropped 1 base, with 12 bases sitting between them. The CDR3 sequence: CASSPGTESYEQYF. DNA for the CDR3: TGTGCCAGCAGCCCCGGGACTGAATCCTACGAGCAGTACTTC.

CDR3 DNA sequence: TGTGCCAGCAGACTAACCCGGACTAGCGGGATAAATGAGCAGTTCTTC. Translating gives CASRLTRTSGINEQFF. The chain recombines TRBV6-2 or TRBV6-3 with TRBJ2-1; TRBD2 agrees at 12 bases. There are 16 residues in the CDR3. The junction had 10 bases not matched to a gene; V was cut back by 6 bases and J by 7 bases. Germline CDR1 and CDR2: MNHEY and SVGEGT.

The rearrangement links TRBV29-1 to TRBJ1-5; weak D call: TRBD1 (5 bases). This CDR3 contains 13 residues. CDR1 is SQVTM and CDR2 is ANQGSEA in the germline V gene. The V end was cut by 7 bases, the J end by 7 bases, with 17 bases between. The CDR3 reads CSATPAGGQPQHF. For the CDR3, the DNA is TGCAGCGCTACGCCTGCCGGGGGACAGCCCCAGCATTTT. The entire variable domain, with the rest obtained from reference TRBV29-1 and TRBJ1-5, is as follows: SAVISQKPSRDICQRGTSLTIQCQVDSQVTMMFWYRQQPGQSLTLIATANQGSEATYESGFVIDKFPISRPNLTFSTLTVSNMSPEDSSIYLCSATPAGGQPQHFGDGTRLSIL.

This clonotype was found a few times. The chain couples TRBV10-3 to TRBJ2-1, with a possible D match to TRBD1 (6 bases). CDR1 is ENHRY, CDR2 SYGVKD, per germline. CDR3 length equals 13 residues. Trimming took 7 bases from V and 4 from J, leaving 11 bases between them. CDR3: CAITRDTYNEQFF. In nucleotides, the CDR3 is TGTGCCATCACCCGGGACACGTACAATGAGCAGTTCTTC.

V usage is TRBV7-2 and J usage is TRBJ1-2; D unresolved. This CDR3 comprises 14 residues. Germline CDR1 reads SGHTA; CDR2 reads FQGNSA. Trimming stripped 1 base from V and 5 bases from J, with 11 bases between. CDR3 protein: CASSLDRISYGYTF. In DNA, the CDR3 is TGTGCCAGCAGCTTAGATAGGATCTCATATGGCTACACCTTC.

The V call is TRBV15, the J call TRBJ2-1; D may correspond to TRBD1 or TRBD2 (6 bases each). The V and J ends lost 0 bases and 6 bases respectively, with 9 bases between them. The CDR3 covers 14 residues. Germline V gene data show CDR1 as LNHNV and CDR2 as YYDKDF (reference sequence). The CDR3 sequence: CATSRDRGANEQFF. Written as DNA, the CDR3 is TGTGCCACCAGCAGAGATAGGGGGGCCAATGAGCAGTTCTTC.

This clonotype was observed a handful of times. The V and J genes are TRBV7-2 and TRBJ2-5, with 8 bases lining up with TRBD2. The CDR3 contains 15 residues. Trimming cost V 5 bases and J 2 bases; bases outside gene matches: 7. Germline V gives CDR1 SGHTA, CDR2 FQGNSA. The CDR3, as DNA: TGTGCCAGCAGCCCCGCCGGGACTAGACAAGAGACCCAGTACTTC. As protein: CASSPAGTRQETQYF.

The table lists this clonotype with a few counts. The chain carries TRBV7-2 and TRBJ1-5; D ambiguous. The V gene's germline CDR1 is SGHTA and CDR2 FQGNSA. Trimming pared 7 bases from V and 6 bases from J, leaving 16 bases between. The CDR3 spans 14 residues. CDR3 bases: TGTGCCAGCACCAAAAGTGGCGCGGGTCAGCCCCAGCATTTT. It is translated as CASTKSGAGQPQHF.

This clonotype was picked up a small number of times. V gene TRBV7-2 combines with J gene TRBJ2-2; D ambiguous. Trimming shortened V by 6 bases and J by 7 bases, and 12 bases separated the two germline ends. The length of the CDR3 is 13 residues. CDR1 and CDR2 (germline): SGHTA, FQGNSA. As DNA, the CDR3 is TGTGCCAGCAGTTCAATTACGGACGGGGAGCTGTTTTTT. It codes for CASSSITDGELFF.

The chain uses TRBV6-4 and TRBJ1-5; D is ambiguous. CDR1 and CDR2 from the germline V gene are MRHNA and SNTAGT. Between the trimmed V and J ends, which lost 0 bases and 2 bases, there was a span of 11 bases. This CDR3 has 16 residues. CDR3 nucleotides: TGTGCCAGCAGTGACTCACTTAAAGGGCGCAATCAGCCCCAGCATTTT. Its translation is CASSDSLKGRNQPQHF.

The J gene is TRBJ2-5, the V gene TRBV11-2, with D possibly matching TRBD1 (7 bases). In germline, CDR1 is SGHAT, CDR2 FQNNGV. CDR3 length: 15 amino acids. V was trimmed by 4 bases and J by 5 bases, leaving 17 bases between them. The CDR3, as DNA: TGTGCCAGCAGCTCCTCCCCGACAGGGAGGGAGACCCAGTACTTC. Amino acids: CASSSSPTGRETQYF.

The chain's CDR3 is CSASLAGGVLFEQYF. The CDR3 nucleotides read TGCAGTGCTAGTCTAGCGGGAGGGGTTTTATTCGAGCAGTACTTC. The rearrangement links TRBV20-1 to TRBJ2-7; 12 nucleotides agree with TRBD2. The CDR3 contains 15 residues. Germline-derived CDR1 and CDR2 are DFQATT and SNEGSKA (reference sequence). V dropped 3 bases and J dropped 6; count of bases not matched to a gene: 9.